These 11 T cell receptor beta chains share one sample of origin, sequenced in a study of Graves' ophthalmopathy and Graves' hyperthyroidism. Investigators amplified TCR beta CDR3 regions from RNA transcripts. Second-round multiplex PCR followed a first-round RT-PCR using HTBI primers. One entry per CDR3 protein results from TCRdb running MiXCR on the multiplex PCR reads. The table lists 900,000 to 1,200,000 distinct CDR3 sequences, about 36% of them singletons. The source material was peripheral blood or thyroid tissue (not recorded which). These receptors were collected from an adult man with Graves' hyperthyroidism.

This clonotype was seen at least ten times. This rearrangement joins TRBV7-9 to TRBJ1-2; perhaps TRBD1 as D (5 bases). The V end was cut by 1 base, the J end by 4 bases, with 16 bases between. Germline V gene lookup returns CDR1 SEHNR and CDR2 FQNEAQ (reference sequence). This CDR3 contains 16 residues. CDR3 amino acids: CASSLGDRAFSYGYTF. For the CDR3, the DNA is TGTGCCAGCAGCTTAGGGGACCGGGCCTTCTCCTATGGCTACACCTTC.

Only a few counts were recorded for this clonotype. V is TRBV5-4 and J is TRBJ1-5; unclear D gene. The CDR3 covers 13 residues. Germline V lookup: CDR1 SGHNT, CDR2 YYREEE (reference sequence). V was cut by 5 bases and J by 7 bases, with 13 bases left in between. In nucleotides, the CDR3 is TGTGCCAGCAGAACCCAACTGGACCAGCCCCAGCATTTT. It translates to CASRTQLDQPQHF. Combining the CDR3 with reference TRBV5-4 and TRBJ1-5 gives the whole variable domain ETGVTQSPTHLIKTRGQQVTLRCSSQSGHNTVSWYQQALGQGPQFIFQYYREEENGRGNFPPRFSGLQFPNYSSELNVNALELDDSALYLCASRTQLDQPQHFGDGTRLSIL.

This clonotype was detected ten times or more. In DNA, the CDR3 is TGTGCCAGCAGCCAAGATGCCAAGCGGGGGTACCAAGAGACCCAGTACTTC. This gives the protein CASSQDAKRGYQETQYF. This chain joins TRBV14 and TRBJ2-5; 8 nucleotides line up with TRBD2. This CDR3 is built from 17 residues. Germline V lookup: CDR1 SGHDN, CDR2 FVKESK. With V trimmed by 0 bases and J by 0 bases, 6 bases remained unmatched.

This clonotype has a count of ten or more. V is TRBV5-1 and J is TRBJ2-2; 9 bases agree with TRBD1. The CDR3 is 15 residues long. The germline V gene encodes CDR1 SGHRS and CDR2 YFSETQ. V was pared by 4 bases and J by 4 bases, with 5 bases of the junction left unmatched. The CDR3 DNA sequence: TGCGCCAGCAGCCAAGAGACAGGGGGCACCGGGGAGCTGTTTTTT. The encoded protein is CASSQETGGTGELFF.

At least ten counts were recorded for this clonotype. The rearrangement joins TRBV5-1 to TRBJ1-2; 9 positions match TRBD1. The CDR3 has 14 amino acids. The J segment lost 10 bases and the V segment lost 4 bases, leaving 11 bases of the junction unmatched. CDR1 is SGHRS, CDR2 YFSETQ, per germline. The CDR3 is CASSPRPGQGDYTF. The DNA for the CDR3 is TGCGCCAGCAGCCCCCGCCCGGGACAGGGTGACTACACCTTC.

This clonotype turned up a few times. The V and J genes are TRBV12-3 or TRBV12-4 and TRBJ1-2; the D gene is possibly TRBD1 (5 bases). The CDR3 is 17 residues long. V was cut by 5 bases and J by 4 bases, with 23 bases left in between. As DNA, the CDR3 is TGTGCCAGCAGTGACTCCTCACCCGGACGGGACCTCTATGGCTACACCTTC. Its protein product is CASSDSSPGRDLYGYTF.

This clonotype came up many times. The rearrangement links TRBV10-2 to TRBJ1-1, with TRBD1 as a possible D gene (6 bases). The germline gives CDR1 WSHSY, CDR2 SAAADI. Between the trimmed V and J ends, which lost 6 bases and 7 bases, there was a span of 15 bases. CDR3 length: 13 amino acids. DNA for the CDR3: TGCGCCAGCAGACTCAGGGGATCTGGTGAAGCTTTCTTT. Translated, it gives CASRLRGSGEAFF.

This sequence joins TRBV15 and TRBJ2-5; 12 bases agree with TRBD2. Trimming removed 6 bases from V and 4 bases from J; junction bases left unmatched: 9. Germline CDR1 reads LNHNV; CDR2 reads YYDKDF (reference sequence). The CDR3 loop spans 16 amino acids. The CDR3 DNA reads TGTGCCACCAGAACCATCGGACTAGCGGGAAGAGAGACCCAGTACTTC. It is translated as CATRTIGLAGRETQYF.

This clonotype has ten or more counts. The J gene is TRBJ1-5, the V gene TRBV7-2; 7 nucleotides line up with TRBD1. The CDR3 is made up of 15 amino acids. V lost 5 bases to trimming and J lost 3 bases; unmatched junction nucleotides: 7. Germline V gives CDR1 SGHTA, CDR2 FQGNSA. CDR3 DNA sequence: TGTGCCAGCAGCGCAAAGACAGGGATCAATCAGCCCCAGCATTTT. It is translated as CASSAKTGINQPQHF. Using reference TRBV7-2 and TRBJ1-5 for the parts outside the CDR3, the full variable domain is GAGVSQSPSNKVTEKGKDVELRCDPISGHTALYWYRQSLGQGLEFLIYFQGNSAPDKSGLPSDRFSAERTGGSVSTLTIQRTQQEDSAVYLCASSAKTGINQPQHFGDGTRLSIL.

The sample holds a few counts of this clonotype. The CDR3 nucleotides read TGTGCCAGCAGCCAGGACAGGGTTGGTCATGGCTACACCTTC. It encodes CASSQDRVGHGYTF. The rearrangement uses TRBV7-8 and TRBJ1-2, with 8 bases lining up with TRBD1. V lost 5 bases to trimming and J lost 6 bases; unmatched junction nucleotides: 8. CDR3 length: 14 residues. Germline lookup yields CDR1 SGHVS and CDR2 FQNEAQ.

This clonotype was counted many times. This chain uses TRBV20-1 with TRBJ2-7; tentatively, D is TRBD1 or TRBD2 (5 bases each). The CDR3 is made up of 15 amino acids. Trimming cost V 3 bases and J 2 bases, with 17 bases left between them. Germline V gives CDR1 DFQATT, CDR2 SNEGSKA (reference sequence). The CDR3 sequence: CSASSGTTTTYEQYF. The CDR3 DNA reads as TGCAGTGCTAGTTCCGGGACGACTACGACCTACGAGCAGTACTTC.